The sequence of this T cell receptor beta chain was determined in a study of T cells in Graves' hyperthyroidism and ophthalmopathy (dated by TCRdb to the late 2010s). With respect to the entire study: Peripheral blood was sampled at the time of initial diagnosis, prior to any treatment. To identify TCR V-J signatures that set the groups apart, the researchers used a discovery cohort of 100 patients, made up of 40 to 45 with Graves' ophthalmopathy and 57 with stable Graves' hyperthyroidism. According to the paper, TCR Vbeta CDR3 sequencing was carried out on some 140 peripheral blood samples, which came from 40 to 45 ophthalmopathy, 80 or so hyperthyroidism and approximately 17 progressor patients. The 100 or so discovery patients were randomly split 7:3 into training and test sets. Thyroid tissue and blood T-cell repertoires from six Graves' hyperthyroidism patients were also compared in the study. Following sampling, methimazole starting at 30 mg daily was given to hyperthyroidism patients, and high-dose intravenous methylprednisolone was given to ophthalmopathy patients. Prospective prediction of ophthalmopathy was tested in an independent validation cohort of fewer than 20 hyperthyroidism patients and 17 patients who later progressed to ophthalmopathy.

V drops 2 bases and J drops 6 bases, leaving 11 bases in between. Counted from cysteine to phenylalanine, this CDR3 has 14 amino acids. The sequence is cut down to CDR3 DNA, 42 bases in frame from base 1. Reading the germline V gene (reference sequence) gives CDR1 LGHDT and CDR2 YNNKEL. Amplification of TCR beta CDR3 regions was carried out from RNA transcripts. A first-round RT-PCR of the TCR CDR3 used the HTBI primer set with the Qiagen OneStep RT-PCR kit. The libraries were constructed in a second round of multiplex PCR and then size-selected and purified. Libraries were sequenced paired-end with 100 bp reads on an Illumina HiSeq2000. The authors processed their data as follows. Raw data were processed with SOAPnuke, discarding reads with adapters, uncalled bases, mean Phred below 15, or no exact constant-primer or identifier match. COPE v1.2.5 was used to merge high-quality paired reads, and clonotypes were defined as unique nucleotide sequences. Clonotypes were aligned to IMGT TRBV, TRBD and TRBJ reference segments using MiTCR v1.1. Only V-J combinations with frequency above 0.0001, covering about 99% of repertoires, were analysed. A TCS score was defined as the ratio of F50 (clonal expansion) to E x V (chaos), with BLOSUM62-based TCRdist applied between CDR3 peptides within each V-J. Welch's t-statistics and random forest reduced roughly 530 V-J features to around 14, which were used in a naive Bayes classifier (R e1071). The public reads were reanalyzed by TCRdb: fastp trimming at Q25, MiXCR alignment, in-frame beta chains only. Records with the same CDR3 protein are collapsed into one entry carrying the most frequent genes and DNA. The V and J calls reflect TCRdb's pipeline rather than the authors' work. The sample has about 500,000 distinct CDR3 sequences on record, approximately 15% of them singletons. The ten top clones hold roughly 17% of the sample.

What the authors observed across the whole study: During validation, the model predicted progression to ophthalmopathy a median of around 7 months ahead of onset, with roughly 65% sensitivity and 72.22% specificity. A 13 V-J signature model separated ophthalmopathy from stable hyperthyroidism, with over 85% sensitivity and around 84% specificity in cross-validation and 80%/75% in testing. No statistical method was used to set the sample size in advance, and investigators knew the group allocation. Most expanded thyroid clonotypes (frequency above 0.001) were also detected in blood, suggesting blood repertoires may reflect thyroid immune responses.

Graves' hyperthyroidism was defined as stable when no progression to ophthalmopathy occurred over 18 months of follow-up. Hyperthyroidism patients were aged 18 to 65 years and newly diagnosed, with disease duration of less than 2 months. The study excluded patients with uncontrolled infections, other autoimmune diseases, pregnancy or lactation. Clinical symptoms, serum thyroxine and TRAb, thyroid ultrasound, and orbital computed tomography formed the basis for the diagnoses. PBMCs were isolated from roughly 10 ml of fresh peripheral blood by Ficoll-Paque density gradient centrifugation. Trizol reagent was used to extract total RNA, and RNA quality was then checked on an Agilent 2100 Bioanalyzer. This clonotype was detected many times. No antigen is known for it. Base qualities are not at hand, and no much larger clone is one base apart.

The sequenced sample consisted of blood. The source of this sequence is a woman in her late teens or twenties with Graves' hyperthyroidism. Recombination connected TRBV3-1 to TRBJ2-1; the D call is tentative, TRBD1 or TRBD2, as each matches 5 bases. The DNA reads TGTGCCAGCAGCCAACTTAAGAGGGGCAATGAGCAGTTCTTC. It codes for CASSQLKRGNEQFF.